Sequencing of this T cell receptor (beta chain) was carried out in a study of T cell repertoires in cytomegalovirus infection. As for the study in general: Public TCR beta signatures were indicative of both CMV infection and a matching HLA type. Notes on the study in general: What dominated the ex vivo response were HLA-C-restricted CMV-specific TCR beta clonotypes.

With 6 bases removed from V and 11 bases from J, the gap between germline ends came to 17 bases. CDR3 length: 13 amino acids. Germline V gene lookup returns CDR1 LNHDA and CDR2 SQIVND (reference sequence). This clonotype was detected a few times. Its target is unknown. TCRdb re-called the reads with MiXCR, one entry per CDR3 protein. The sample shows around 740,000 distinct CDR3 sequences, 35% of them seen only once. The receptor was isolated from a human donor in good health (CMV status not recorded). Some clones in this sample may be carry-over from other donors' samples. The sample comprised PBMCs. The chain links TRBV19 to TRBJ2-1; possibly TRBD1 for D (6 bases). In DNA, the CDR3 is TGTGCCAGTAGCCAGGGGACGGGGCCAAAGCAGTTCTTC. Amino acids: CASSQGTGPKQFF.